The 2 T cell receptor beta chains in this list originate from one sample, sequenced in a study of regulatory T cells in long-lasting Graves disease. As for time point: newly diagnosed GD, antithyroid drugs for less than 3 months. With RNA extracted from PBMCs as input, the TCR library was made. Relying on iRepertoire HTBI primers and Arm-PCR of CDR3 regions, the team built TCR beta libraries. TCRdb used MiXCR to reprocess the multiplex PCR reads, holding one entry per CDR3 protein. The sample lists hundreds of thousands of distinct CDR3 sequences; around 12% were seen once. These sequences were also reported in another study, on T cells in Graves' hyperthyroidism and ophthalmopathy.

The starting material was peripheral blood mononuclear cells (PBMCs), obtained at new diagnosis, from a patient treated with antithyroid drugs. Receptor source: a woman in her 30s with Graves disease.

This clonotype was observed many times. V and J are TRBV2 and TRBJ2-7; 9 nucleotides agree with TRBD2. The CDR3 sequence is 14 residues long. V was clipped by 3 bases and J by 7 bases; unmatched bases: 7. The V gene's germline CDR1 is SNHLY and CDR2 FYNNEI. The CDR3, as DNA: TGTGCCAGCAGTGAGTTAGCGGGAGTGAGTGAGCAGTACTTC. Translation gives CASSELAGVSEQYF.

This clonotype was observed at least ten times. The chain combines TRBV12-3 or TRBV12-4 with TRBJ1-1, with 12 bases that match TRBD1. V shed 8 bases and J 7 bases; nucleotides not matched to a gene: 8. The CDR3 consists of 14 residues. CDR3 sequence reads: CASGDRGRLGEAFF. DNA of the CDR3: TGTGCCAGCGGGGACAGGGGGCGCCTCGGTGAAGCTTTCTTT.